This T cell receptor beta chain was recovered during a study of blood T cell repertoires in COVID-19. In germline, CDR1 is SGHDN, CDR2 FVKESK. The V and J ends lost 4 bases and 8 bases, in that order; junction bases with no gene match: 5. This CDR3 comprises 13 residues. As processed by the authors: Amplification with reference gene primers provided the estimates of nucleated cell counts. The data were produced by immunoSEQ multiplex PCR, yet TCRdb's version contains in-frame clones alone and is incomplete. V and J calls and clone size are given by that table; D and trimming were obtained from the DNA. This sample has about 220,000 clones, with less than 90% found just once.

V is TRBV14 and J is TRBJ2-1, with TRBD1 identical over 7 bases. The source material was peripheral blood. The sequence was obtained from a man between 35 and 55 years old with active or convalescent COVID-19. This CDR3 reads CASSRDRRDEQFF. CDR3 DNA sequence: TGTGCCAGCAGCCGGGACAGAAGGGATGAGCAGTTCTTC.